The 26 T cell receptor beta chains given below trace back to one sample, sequenced in a study of T cells in localized non-small cell lung cancer. The protocol was immunoSEQ multiplex PCR, while the TCRdb copy is restricted to in-frame clones and leaves out a portion. This table has 2,500 to 3,500 clones, around 28% appearing once. The specimen was normal lung tissue next to the tumor, collected before any cancer treatment. The origin of the receptors is a man aged 40-75 years with stage I lung adenocarcinoma.

This clone showed up just a few times. J is TRBJ2-1 and V is TRBV11-3, with 8 bases that match TRBD2. This CDR3 comprises 14 residues. Per the germline V gene, CDR1 is SGHNT and CDR2 is YENEEA. V trimming: 4 bases; J trimming: 6 bases; junction bases outside the gene matches: 5. The CDR3 DNA reads as TGTGCCAGCAGCTCGGGAGGGACTAGCAATGAGCAGTTCTTC. Encoded protein: CASSSGGTSNEQFF.

The table lists this clone with a count of one. The gene calls are TRBV11-3 and TRBJ1-1, with TRBD1 matching 8 bases. CDR1 SGHNT and CDR2 YENEEA come from the germline V gene. The CDR3 sequence is 15 residues long. V lost 6 bases, J lost 0 bases, and 6 bases stayed unmatched. CDR3 protein: CASRRQGRLNTEAFF. In nucleotides, the CDR3 is TGTGCCAGCAGGCGACAGGGGAGGTTGAACACTGAAGCTTTCTTT.

The V and J genes are TRBV18 and TRBJ1-4; D perhaps matches TRBD1 (5 bases). Germline V CDR1 and CDR2: KGHSH, LQKENI. With 0 bases removed from V and 4 bases from J, the gap between germline ends came to 6 bases. The CDR3 is 14 residues long. The CDR3: CASSPPGDNEKLFF. Written as DNA, the CDR3 is TGTGCCAGCTCACCACCAGGGGATAATGAAAAACTGTTTTTT.

This clone has just one count. The V gene is TRBV29-1, the J gene TRBJ2-5; 7 nucleotides align to TRBD1. V dropped 7 bases and J dropped 3; count of bases not matched to a gene: 11. This CDR3 has 14 amino acids. Germline values: CDR1 SQVTM, CDR2 ANQGSEA. Here the CDR3 DNA reads TGCAGCGCCTCCGGATCCGGGACAGAAGAGACCCAGTACTTC. Its translation is CSASGSGTEETQYF.

This clone was detected a few times. This chain joins TRBV6-8 and TRBJ1-1; 8 bases are shared with TRBD1. Per germline, CDR1 MNHGY and CDR2 SAAAGT. CDR3 length: 16 residues. The trim removed 5 bases at V and 1 base at J, leaving 9 bases unmatched. CDR3 in amino acids: CASSRGQGLTNTEAFF. The CDR3 nucleotides read TGTGCCAGCAGTCGCGGACAGGGCTTAACGAACACTGAAGCTTTCTTT.

The chain has TRBV11-3 and TRBJ2-1; D is possibly TRBD1 or TRBD2 (5 bases each). Germline lookup yields CDR1 SGHNT and CDR2 YENEEA. The V end lost 3 bases, the J end lost 0 bases, and 9 bases lay between the germline ends. The CDR3 extends over 15 amino acids. CDR3 bases: TGTGCCAGCAGCTTGGGGACGTCCTCCTACAATGAGCAGTTCTTC. Amino acid sequence: CASSLGTSSYNEQFF.

By share, this clone counts as medium-sized. V is TRBV19 and J is TRBJ2-5; 9 bases match TRBD2. Germline V lookup: CDR1 LNHDA, CDR2 SQIVND (reference sequence). The CDR3 loop spans 16 amino acids. Unmatched junction bases numbered 8, after V lost 2 bases and J lost 4 bases. The CDR3 protein is CASSIRAGGRGETQYF. As DNA, the CDR3 is TGTGCCAGTAGTATAAGAGCGGGAGGAAGAGGAGAGACCCAGTACTTC.

The V gene is TRBV18, the J gene TRBJ2-3, with TRBD2 identical over 15 bases. The CDR3 spans 18 residues. J gave up 3 bases and V 3 bases, and 7 bases lay outside the gene matches. Germline V gene lookup returns CDR1 KGHSH and CDR2 LQKENI. The CDR3 protein is CASSPPGLAGGTTDTQYF. In DNA form, the CDR3 reads TGTGCCAGCTCACCGCCGGGACTAGCGGGAGGAACGACAGATACGCAGTATTTT.

The V gene is TRBV12-2, the J gene TRBJ2-7; TRBD2 was called by the table and not checked on the DNA. TRBV12-2 is listed as a pseudogene. This CDR3 is built from 15 residues. CDR3 amino acids: CASRIGTSGSYEQYV. CDR3 DNA sequence: TGTGCAAGTCGCATCGGGACTAGCGGGAGCTACGAGCAGTACGTC.

This chain joins TRBV5-1 and TRBJ2-1, with TRBD2 as a possible D gene (7 bases). The length of the CDR3 is 20 residues. Germline CDR1 and CDR2: SGHRS and YFSETQ. V was cut by 2 bases and J by 4 bases, with 28 bases left in between. The CDR3 spells CASSFLWGRERDSAYNEQFF. CDR3 nucleotides: TGCGCCAGCAGCTTTTTGTGGGGGCGGGAGAGAGATTCCGCATACAATGAGCAGTTCTTC.

The table lists this clone with a few counts. The chain uses TRBV4-1 and TRBJ2-1; no clear D. Trimming removed 4 bases from V and 0 bases from J, with 4 bases in between. There are 13 residues in the CDR3. Germline values: CDR1 MGHRA, CDR2 YSYEKL. CDR3 protein: CASSRDSYNEQFF. The CDR3 nucleotides read TGCGCCAGCAGCCGGGACTCCTACAATGAGCAGTTCTTC.

This clone was seen more than once but under ten times. The V call is TRBV9, the J call TRBJ1-5; D perhaps matches TRBD1 (5 bases). Per the germline V gene, CDR1 is SGDLS and CDR2 is YYNGEE. This CDR3 contains 13 residues. Between the trimmed V and J ends, which lost 5 bases and 1 base, there was a span of 7 bases. The CDR3 region is CASRRDSNQPQHF. In nucleotides, the CDR3 is TGTGCCAGCAGGCGGGACAGCAATCAGCCCCAGCATTTT.

In this sample, this clone turned up a few times. The V call is TRBV10-2, the J call TRBJ2-3; 8 bases match TRBD1. Germline V lookup: CDR1 WSHSY, CDR2 SAAADI. The CDR3 is 17 residues long. V lost 3 bases to trimming and J lost 1 base; unmatched junction nucleotides: 9. The DNA of the CDR3 is TGCGCCAGCAGTGAAAGGACAGGACAGGGAGGCACAGATACGCAGTATTTT. Translated: CASSERTGQGGTDTQYF.

This clone is labeled medium-sized (0.01 to 0.1%). The chain joins TRBV6-8 to TRBJ2-3, with no clear D. Between the trimmed V and J ends, which lost 6 bases and 2 bases, there was a span of 6 bases. From germline, CDR1 is MNHGY and CDR2 SAAAGT. This CDR3 contains 12 residues. CDR3 sequence: CASRTPTDTQYF. The CDR3 region has the DNA TGTGCCAGCAGGACCCCCACAGATACGCAGTATTTT.

This clone has more than one count but fewer than ten. The CDR3 is CAISETGTGSVDEQYF. In DNA, the CDR3 is TGTGCCATCAGTGAGACGGGGACAGGGAGCGTGGACGAGCAGTACTTC. The J gene is TRBJ2-7, the V gene TRBV10-3; TRBD1 aligns across 9 bases. The germline V gene has CDR1 ENHRY and CDR2 SYGVKD. The CDR3 has 16 amino acids. With V trimmed by 2 bases and J by 5 bases, 10 bases remained unmatched.

The chain employs TRBV9 and TRBJ2-1, with D unclear. The germline gives CDR1 SGDLS, CDR2 YYNGEE. The V end lost 4 bases, the J end lost 5 bases, and 13 bases lay between the germline ends. This CDR3 is built from 14 residues. The chain's CDR3 is CASSPRVWNNEQFF. In DNA form, the CDR3 reads TGTGCCAGCAGCCCCCGGGTCTGGAACAATGAGCAGTTCTTC.

V gene TRBV6-8 combines with J gene TRBJ2-1, with 12 bases that match TRBD2. J lost 1 base, V lost 2 bases, and 3 bases had no gene match. This CDR3 comprises 17 residues. Looked up from germline, CDR1 is MNHGY and CDR2 is SAAAGT. For the CDR3, the DNA is TGTGCCAGCAGTTACCCAGGGACTAGCGGGTCCTACAATGAGCAGTTCTTC. Translation: CASSYPGTSGSYNEQFF.

The chain is built from TRBV19 and TRBJ1-2, with D maybe TRBD1 (6 bases). The CDR3 totals 15 residues. Germline CDR1 and CDR2: LNHDA and SQIVND (reference sequence). Between the trimmed V and J ends, which lost 7 bases and 14 bases, there was a span of 29 bases. In DNA form, the CDR3 reads TGTGCCAGTATTATGGGGACCGACAGGAACCTATGGGTAACCTTC. It encodes CASIMGTDRNLWVTF.

This chain joins TRBV14 and TRBJ2-7; 7 bases line up with TRBD2. CDR1 is SGHDN and CDR2 is FVKESK in the germline V gene. Unmatched junction bases numbered 5, after V lost 3 bases and J lost 6 bases. This CDR3 comprises 13 residues. The CDR3 region is CASSQVWGGEQYV. Here the CDR3 DNA reads TGTGCCAGCAGCCAGGTTTGGGGGGGCGAGCAGTACGTC.

This clone is classed as medium-sized. The gene calls are TRBV4-1 and TRBJ1-4; D is perhaps TRBD1 (6 bases). Looked up from germline, CDR1 is MGHRA and CDR2 is YSYEKL. V was pared by 1 base and J by 4 bases, with 22 bases between. The CDR3 covers 19 residues. CDR3 DNA: TGCGCCAGCAGCCAAGTTGGCGGGGGAGGACAGCGATATAATGAAAAACTGTTTTTT. The encoded protein is CASSQVGGGGQRYNEKLFF.

This clone turned up a few times. The chain couples TRBV7-6 to TRBJ2-3; no clear D. V was shortened by 2 bases and J by 0 bases, with 12 bases between the two germline ends. The CDR3 is made up of 16 amino acids. Germline V gives CDR1 SGHVS, CDR2 FNYEAQ. CDR3 nucleotide sequence: TGTGCCAGCAGCTTACCGACGGAACCTAGCACAGATACGCAGTATTTT. Its translation: CASSLPTEPSTDTQYF.

This clone was picked up a small number of times. The V gene is TRBV6-8, the J gene TRBJ1-4; D is uncertain. The V end lost 4 bases, the J end lost 7 bases, and 19 bases lay between the germline ends. Germline loops: CDR1 MNHGY, CDR2 SAAAGT. The CDR3 is 16 residues long. The CDR3: CASSSDGVSFPEKLFF. CDR3 in DNA: TGTGCCAGCAGTTCAGATGGTGTATCCTTTCCTGAAAAACTGTTTTTT.

Only a few counts were recorded for this clone. The V gene is TRBV11-3, the J gene TRBJ2-1, with TRBD2 matching over 10 bases. CDR3 length: 15 residues. V lost 3 bases and J lost 7; bases outside the gene matches: 6. The V gene's germline CDR1 is SGHNT and CDR2 YENEEA. The CDR3 DNA sequence: TGTGCCAGCAGCTTGGGGACTAGCGTGGTAAATGAGCAGTTCTTC. Encoded protein: CASSLGTSVVNEQFF.

This clone rates as medium-sized. The rearrangement uses TRBV11-3 and TRBJ2-2; 8 bases are a match to TRBD1. The CDR3 extends over 14 amino acids. The V and J ends lost 5 bases and 3 bases, in that order; junction bases with no gene match: 2. Germline V gene lookup returns CDR1 SGHNT and CDR2 YENEEA. CDR3 in DNA: TGTGCCAGCAGCCCGGGACAGGACACCGGGGAGCTGTTTTTT. It is translated as CASSPGQDTGELFF.

The chain employs TRBV30 and TRBJ2-3; D possibly uses TRBD1 or TRBD2 (6 bases each). Trimming stripped 5 bases from V and 1 base from J, with 16 bases between. CDR3 size: 15 residues. Germline-derived CDR1 and CDR2 are GTSNPN and SVGIG (reference sequence). CDR3 DNA sequence: TGTGCCTGGGGGGGCGGGGCTCACGGCACAGATACGCAGTATTTT. Translation gives CAWGGGAHGTDTQYF.

This clone occurred a few times. The CDR3 region is CASSATGVGTEAFF. CDR3 in DNA: TGTGCCAGCAGCGCGACAGGGGTAGGCACTGAAGCTTTCTTT. V is TRBV9 and J is TRBJ1-1; 8 nucleotides align to TRBD1. The J segment lost 4 bases and the V segment lost 3 bases, leaving 5 bases of the junction unmatched. CDR1 is SGDLS and CDR2 is YYNGEE in the germline V gene. CDR3 length equals 14 residues. Supplemented by reference TRBV9 and TRBJ1-1, the full variable domain reads DSGVTQTPKHLITATGQRVTLRCSPRSGDLSVYWYQQSLDQGLQFLIQYYNGEERAKGNILERFSAQQFPDLHSELNLSSLELGDSALYFCASSATGVGTEAFFGQGTRLTVV.